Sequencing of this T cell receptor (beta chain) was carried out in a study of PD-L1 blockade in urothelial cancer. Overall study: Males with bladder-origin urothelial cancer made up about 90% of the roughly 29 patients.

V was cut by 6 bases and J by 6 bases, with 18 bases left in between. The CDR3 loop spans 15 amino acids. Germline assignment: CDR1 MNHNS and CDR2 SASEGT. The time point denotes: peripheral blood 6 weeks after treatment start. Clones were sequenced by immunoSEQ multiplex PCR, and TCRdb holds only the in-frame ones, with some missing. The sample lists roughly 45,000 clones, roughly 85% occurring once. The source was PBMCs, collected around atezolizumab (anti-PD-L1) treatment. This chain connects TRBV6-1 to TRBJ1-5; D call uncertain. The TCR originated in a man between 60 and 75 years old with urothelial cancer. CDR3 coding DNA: TGTGCCAGCAGGGCCCCAGAACCTCGGGTTCAGCCCCAGCATTTT. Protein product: CASRAPEPRVQPQHF.